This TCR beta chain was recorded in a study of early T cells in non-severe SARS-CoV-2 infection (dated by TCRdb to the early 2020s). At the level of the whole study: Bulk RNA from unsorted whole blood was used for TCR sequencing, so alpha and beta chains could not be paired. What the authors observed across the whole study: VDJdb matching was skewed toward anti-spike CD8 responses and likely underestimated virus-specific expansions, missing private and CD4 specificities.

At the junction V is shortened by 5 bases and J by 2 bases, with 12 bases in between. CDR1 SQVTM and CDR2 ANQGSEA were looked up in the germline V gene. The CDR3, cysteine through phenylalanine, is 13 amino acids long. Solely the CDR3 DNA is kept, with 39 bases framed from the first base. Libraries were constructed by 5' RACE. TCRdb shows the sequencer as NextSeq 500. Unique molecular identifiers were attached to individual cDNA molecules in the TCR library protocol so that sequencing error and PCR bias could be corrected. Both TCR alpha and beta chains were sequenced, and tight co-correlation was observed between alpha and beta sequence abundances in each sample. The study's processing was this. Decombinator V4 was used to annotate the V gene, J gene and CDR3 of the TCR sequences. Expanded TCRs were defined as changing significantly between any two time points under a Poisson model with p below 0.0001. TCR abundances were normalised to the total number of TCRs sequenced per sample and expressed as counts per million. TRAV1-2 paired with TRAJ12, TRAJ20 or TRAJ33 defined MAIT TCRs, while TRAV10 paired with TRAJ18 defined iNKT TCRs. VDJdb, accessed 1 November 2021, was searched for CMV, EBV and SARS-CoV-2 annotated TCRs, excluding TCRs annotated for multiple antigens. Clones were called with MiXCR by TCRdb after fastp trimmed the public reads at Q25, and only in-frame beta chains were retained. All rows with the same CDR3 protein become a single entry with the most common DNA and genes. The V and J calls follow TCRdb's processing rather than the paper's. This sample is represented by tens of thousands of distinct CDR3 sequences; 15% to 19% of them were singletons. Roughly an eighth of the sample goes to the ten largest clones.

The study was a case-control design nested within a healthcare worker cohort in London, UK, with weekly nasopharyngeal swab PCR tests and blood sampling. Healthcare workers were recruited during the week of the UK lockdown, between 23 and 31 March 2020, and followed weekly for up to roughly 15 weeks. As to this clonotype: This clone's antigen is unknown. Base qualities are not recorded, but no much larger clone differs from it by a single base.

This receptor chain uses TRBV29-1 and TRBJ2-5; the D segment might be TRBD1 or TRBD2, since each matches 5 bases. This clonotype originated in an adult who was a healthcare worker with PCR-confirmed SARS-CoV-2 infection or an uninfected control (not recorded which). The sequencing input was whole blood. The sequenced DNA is TGCAGCGTTCTCCGGGACGCACAAGAGACCCAGTACTTC. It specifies CSVLRDAQETQYF.